This T cell receptor (beta chain) was sequenced during a study of beta chain features in type 1 diabetes. Study details: The study examined around 99,000,000 sorted cells across all samples. Study-level results: Type 1 diabetes patients had fewer VDJ junction insertions and more deletions. Patients' naive, central memory and Treg TCRB repertoires seemed closer to one another than those of healthy donors.

All of the isolated RNA was reverse transcribed, so expressed TCRB transcripts were sequenced. Clones were read by immunoSEQ multiplex PCR, and TCRdb kept only the in-frame ones, dropping some. The repertoire holds 350,000 to 450,000 clones, with 14% as singletons. A remark on this clone: Its antigen is currently unknown.

The specimen sequenced was naive CD4+ T cells from blood. This clonotype was sampled from a man aged 30 to 45 in good health.

Here the CDR3 DNA reads TGTGCCAGCAGCTTACGAGCGAACACTGAAGCTTTCTTT. As protein: CASSLRANTEAFF. V usage is TRBV7-9 and J usage is TRBJ1-1; D unresolved. V lost 2 bases and J 1 base, leaving 5 bases between the germline ends. The V gene's germline CDR1 is SEHNR and CDR2 FQNEAQ (reference sequence). CDR3 length: 13 residues.